This T cell receptor (beta chain) emerged from a study of blood T cells in healthy people across ages (dated by TCRdb to the mid-2010s). For the wider study: In model experiments, template switching captured roughly one uniquely barcoded TCR beta cDNA molecule for every two T cells. The donors were split into four age groups: young (average 16 years), middle-aged (more than 35), aged (roughly 65) and long-lived (roughly 80). Age-related changes in TCR beta repertoire diversity were measured in the study by deep sequencing normalized with unique cDNA molecular identifiers. Using the same blood draw, the study looked at two additional independent replicas of 1 million unique cDNA reads for two donors, one aged 18 to 30 and the other aged 80 or older. Donors of different ages were randomly distributed across sequencing lanes to avoid experimental bias.

The trim is 7 bases for V and 5 bases for J, with a gap of 11 bases between the germline ends. The CDR3 contains 11 residues, cysteine and phenylalanine counted. Only the CDR3 part of the read is kept: 33 bases, read in frame from the first base. CDR1 and CDR2 are read off the germline V gene as SQVTM and ANQGSEA. Receptor libraries were prepared by 5' RACE. Sequencing instrument: Illumina HiSeq 2500. A second 7 to 11 cycle PCR used a sample-barcoded 5' primer and a J-beta primer mix. A unique molecular identifier was introduced onto each TCR beta cDNA molecule by a template-switch 5' adaptor carrying 12 random nucleotides. Each sample yielded at least 2.5 million CDR3-containing paired-end reads. First-strand cDNA was synthesized from all RNA with the Mint cDNA synthesis kit, primed by a TRBC-specific oligonucleotide. Following uracil-DNA glycosylase treatment, all cDNA underwent a first 18-cycle PCR with the universal primers M1SS and BC2_uni_R. The original pipeline was this. For normalization, 1 million high-quality reads were randomly selected from each sample, with every read carrying a distinct molecular identifier. Reads sharing molecular identifiers were discarded rather than binned into consensus sequences. MiTCR, with a Q25 quality threshold and the strictest error-elimination algorithm, was used for CDR3 identification, clonotype clustering and error correction. A nonparametric unseen species model using Euler transformation provided a lower-bound estimate of total TCR beta diversity. TCRdb reprocessing: public reads trimmed at Q25 with fastp, clones called with MiXCR, in-frame beta chains kept. Identical CDR3 proteins give one entry, which carries the most common genes and DNA. Here the V and J calls rest on TCRdb's processing, not on the authors' analysis. The sample table records around 970,000 distinct CDR3 sequences; roughly half of these occur just once. Together, the top ten hold about 22% of the sample.

The study at large found these results: Because the CMV infection status of the donors was unknown, age-related changes in expanded clonotypes may potentially have been confounded. The long-lived group showed more naive CD4+ T cells, fewer expanded clones and increased TCR diversity than the aged group, suggesting age selection. Estimates of total diversity based on one million sequenced T cells were regarded as lower bounds and as underestimates. Conclusive comparison of naive and antigen-experienced compartments was prevented by the profiling of bulk unsorted PBMCs. Observed TCR beta diversity correlated strongly with the percentage of naive T cells measured by flow cytometry. As age increased, observed TCR beta diversity per million T cells dropped in a roughly linear way, and a significant reduction was already evident by age about 40.

In this sample, this clonotype turned up many times. No antigen is known for it. No much larger clone exists at a distance of one base, and base qualities are not known. The donors were roughly 39 Caucasian individuals from Russia, aged 6 to 90 years, who were systemically healthy. Approximately 11 milliliters of peripheral blood were drawn from each donor into EDTA-treated Vacutainer tubes. PBMCs were isolated by Ficoll-Paque density-gradient centrifugation, with at least 7 million obtained per sample. Total RNA was extracted from PBMCs with Trizol reagent, with at least 5.5 micrograms obtained per sample. The percentages of naive CD45RAhigh/CD27high T cells were determined by flow cytometry on a PBMC aliquot from every donor.

The receptor chain draws on TRBV29-1 and TRBJ2-5; the best D guess is TRBD1, with 5 bases matching. This receptor was identified in a woman aged 60-75 years in good health. Sequencing was carried out using blood. Here is the DNA: TGCAGCGGGGGCGTTGTGGAGACCCAGTACTTC. This yields the protein CSGGVVETQYF. Full variable domain (CDR3 extended with the reference TRBV29-1 and TRBJ2-5 proteins): SAVISQKPSRDICQRGTSLTIQCQVDSQVTMMFWYRQQPGQSLTLIATANQGSEATYESGFVIDKFPISRPNLTFSTLTVSNMSPEDSSIYLCSGGVVETQYFGPGTRLLVL.